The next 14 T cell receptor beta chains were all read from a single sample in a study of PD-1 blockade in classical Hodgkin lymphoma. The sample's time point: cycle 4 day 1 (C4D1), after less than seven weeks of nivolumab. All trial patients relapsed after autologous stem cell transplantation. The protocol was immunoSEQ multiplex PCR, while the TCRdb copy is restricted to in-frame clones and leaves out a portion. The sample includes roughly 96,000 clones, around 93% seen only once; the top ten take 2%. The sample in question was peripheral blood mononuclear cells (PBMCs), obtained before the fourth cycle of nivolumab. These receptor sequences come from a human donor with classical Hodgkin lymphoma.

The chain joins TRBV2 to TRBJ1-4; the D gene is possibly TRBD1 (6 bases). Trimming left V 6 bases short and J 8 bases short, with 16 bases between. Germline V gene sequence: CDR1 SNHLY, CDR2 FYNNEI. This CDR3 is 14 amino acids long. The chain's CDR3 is CASSDGQSYEKLFF. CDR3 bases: TGTGCCAGCAGCGACGGACAGTCCTACGAAAAACTGTTTTTT.

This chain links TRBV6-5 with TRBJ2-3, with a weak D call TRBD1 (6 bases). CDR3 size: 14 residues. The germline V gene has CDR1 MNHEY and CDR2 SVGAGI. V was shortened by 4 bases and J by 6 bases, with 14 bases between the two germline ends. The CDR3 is CASSSHRVADTQYF. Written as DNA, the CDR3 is TGTGCCAGCAGTTCGCACAGGGTTGCCGATACGCAGTATTTT.

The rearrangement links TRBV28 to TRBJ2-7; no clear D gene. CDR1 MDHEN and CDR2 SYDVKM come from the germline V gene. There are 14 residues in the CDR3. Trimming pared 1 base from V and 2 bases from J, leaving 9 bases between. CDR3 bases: TGTGCCAGCAGTTTATCGGGTTTCCCCTACGAGCAGTACTTC. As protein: CASSLSGFPYEQYF.

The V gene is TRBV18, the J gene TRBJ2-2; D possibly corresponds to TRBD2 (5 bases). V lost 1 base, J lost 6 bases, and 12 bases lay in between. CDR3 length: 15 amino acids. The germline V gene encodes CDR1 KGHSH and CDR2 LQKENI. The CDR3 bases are TGTGCCAGCTCACCACTACTAGTGAGATCCGGGGAGCTGTTTTTT. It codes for CASSPLLVRSGELFF. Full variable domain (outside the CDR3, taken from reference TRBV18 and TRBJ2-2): NAGVMQNPRHLVRRRGQEARLRCSPMKGHSHVYWYRQLPEEGLKFMVYLQKENIIDESGMPKERFSAEFPKEGPSILRIQQVVRGDSAAYFCASSPLLVRSGELFFGEGSRLTVL.

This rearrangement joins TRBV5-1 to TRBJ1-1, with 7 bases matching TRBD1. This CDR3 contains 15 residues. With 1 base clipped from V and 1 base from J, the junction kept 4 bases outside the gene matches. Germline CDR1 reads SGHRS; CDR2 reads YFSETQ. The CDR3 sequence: CASSLYTGENTEAFF. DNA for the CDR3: TGCGCCAGCAGCTTGTACACAGGGGAGAACACTGAAGCTTTCTTT.

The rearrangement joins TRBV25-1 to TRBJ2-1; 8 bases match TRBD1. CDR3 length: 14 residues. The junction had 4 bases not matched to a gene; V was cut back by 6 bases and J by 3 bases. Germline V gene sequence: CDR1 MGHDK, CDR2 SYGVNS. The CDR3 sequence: CASRDTGGYNEQFF. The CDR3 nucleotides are TGTGCCAGCAGGGATACAGGGGGCTACAATGAGCAGTTCTTC.

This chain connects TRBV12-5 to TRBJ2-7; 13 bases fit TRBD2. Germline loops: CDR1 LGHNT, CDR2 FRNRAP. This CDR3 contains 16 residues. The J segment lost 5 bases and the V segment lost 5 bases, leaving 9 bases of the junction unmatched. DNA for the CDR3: TGTGCTAGTGGTCCCAGGACTAGCGGGAGTTTGAACGAGCAGTACTTC. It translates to CASGPRTSGSLNEQYF.

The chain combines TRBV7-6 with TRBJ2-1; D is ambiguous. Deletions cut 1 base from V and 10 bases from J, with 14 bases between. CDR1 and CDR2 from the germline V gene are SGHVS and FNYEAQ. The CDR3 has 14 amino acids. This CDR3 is CASSLEIVVGEQFF. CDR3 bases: TGTGCCAGCAGCTTAGAGATCGTCGTGGGAGAGCAGTTCTTC.

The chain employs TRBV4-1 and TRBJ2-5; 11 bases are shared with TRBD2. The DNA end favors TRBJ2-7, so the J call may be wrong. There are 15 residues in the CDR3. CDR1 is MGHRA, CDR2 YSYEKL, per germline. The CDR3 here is CASSQRLAGSYEQYF. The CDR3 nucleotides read TGCGCCAGCAGCCAACGACTAGCGGGGAGCTACGAGCAGTACTTC.

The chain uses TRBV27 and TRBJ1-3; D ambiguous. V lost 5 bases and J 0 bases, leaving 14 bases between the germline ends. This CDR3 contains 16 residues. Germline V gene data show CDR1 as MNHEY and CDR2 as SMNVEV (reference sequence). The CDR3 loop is CASSPQGGFSGNTIYF. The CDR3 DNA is TGTGCCAGCAGTCCCCAAGGAGGTTTCTCTGGAAACACCATATATTTT.

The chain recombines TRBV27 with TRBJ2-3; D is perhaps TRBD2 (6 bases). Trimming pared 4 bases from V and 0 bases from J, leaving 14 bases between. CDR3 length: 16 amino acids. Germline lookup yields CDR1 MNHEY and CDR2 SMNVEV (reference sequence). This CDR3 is CASSSPKRASTDTQYF. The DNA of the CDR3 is TGTGCCAGCAGTTCTCCTAAGCGGGCTAGCACAGATACGCAGTATTTT.

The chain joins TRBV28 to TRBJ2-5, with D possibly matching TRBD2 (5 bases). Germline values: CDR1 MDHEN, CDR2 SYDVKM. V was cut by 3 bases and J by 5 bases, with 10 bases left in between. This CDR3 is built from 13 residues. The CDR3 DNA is TGTGCCAGCAGTTTGATGCCGGGGGAGACCCAGTACTTC. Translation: CASSLMPGETQYF.

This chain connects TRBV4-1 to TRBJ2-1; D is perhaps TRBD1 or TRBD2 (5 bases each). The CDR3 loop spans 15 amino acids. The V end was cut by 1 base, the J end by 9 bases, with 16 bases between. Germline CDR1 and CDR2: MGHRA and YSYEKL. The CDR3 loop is CASSQARGTLGEQFF. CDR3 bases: TGCGCCAGCAGCCAAGCCCGAGGGACGCTGGGTGAGCAGTTCTTC.

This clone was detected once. CDR3 loop: CSVEQTLGPWGYTF. In DNA, the CDR3 is TGCAGCGTTGAACAGACCCTGGGCCCGTGGGGCTACACCTTC. V gene TRBV29-1 combines with J gene TRBJ1-2; D gene unclear. The V and J ends lost 2 bases and 8 bases respectively, with 18 bases between them. There are 14 residues in the CDR3. Germline CDR1 SQVTM, CDR2 ANQGSEA.